The T cell receptor (beta chain) described here comes from a study of T cell changes during pregnancy in multiple sclerosis. Trimming cost V 1 base and J 2 bases, with 9 bases left between them. Germline V gives CDR1 SGHAT, CDR2 FQNNGV. The CDR3 has 14 amino acids. Repertoires were generated with immunoSEQ multiplex PCR, while TCRdb's copy carries only in-frame clones and drops some. Altogether around 80,000 clones are present, about 91% being singletons, with the ten largest covering more than 1.4%. The chain uses TRBV11-2 and TRBJ2-7, with D uncertain. This clonotype was obtained from a female donor with multiple sclerosis, enrolled in a pregnancy study. The specimen comprised peripheral blood, sampled before pregnancy. The CDR3 nucleotides read TGTGCCAGCAGCTTAGTAGGCAGGCCCTACGAGCAGTACTTC. Protein: CASSLVGRPYEQYF.